The rows below give T cell receptor beta chains drawn from one sample of a study of identical twins. TCRdb analysed the 5' RACE reads with MiXCR anew, one entry per CDR3 protein. The data show 350,000 or so distinct CDR3 sequences, 8.5% to 10% seen once. Sequenced: naive T cells sorted from blood. These receptors all stem from a woman aged 45 to 65 in good health. Both conserved end residues are part of each CDR3. The D gene is left open where the match is weak. Only part of the rows carry a size: once, few, many, or a class if the clone is expanded.

J gene: TRBJ1-5
V gene: TRBV18
D gene: TRBD1
clone size: .
CDR3 DNA: TGTGCCAGCTCACCAGTTGTAGACAGGGCCCCCAATCAGCCCCAGCATTTT
CDR3 protein: CASSPVVDRAPNQPQHF

J gene: TRBJ2-1
V gene: TRBV20-1
D gene: TRBD2
clone size: many
CDR3 DNA: TGCAGTGCTAGAGAGGGACTAGCGGGAGGGCGGTCGGATGAGCAGTTCTTC
CDR3 protein: CSAREGLAGGRSDEQFF

J gene: TRBJ2-3
V gene: TRBV4-1
D gene: .
clone size: few
CDR3 DNA: TGCGCCAGCAGCCAAGCAGGACTGGCAGATACGCAGTATTTT
CDR3 protein: CASSQAGLADTQYF

J gene: TRBJ2-7
V gene: TRBV5-1
D gene: .
clone size: many
CDR3 DNA: TGCGCCAGCAGCTTGGACGGGGCCTCAACCTACGAGCAGTACTTC
CDR3 protein: CASSLDGASTYEQYF

J gene: TRBJ2-3
V gene: TRBV19
D gene: .
clone size: .
CDR3 DNA: TGTGCCAGTACCTTCATGAATACGCAGTATTTT
CDR3 protein: CASTFMNTQYF

J gene: TRBJ2-1
V gene: TRBV6-5
D gene: .
clone size: few
CDR3 DNA: TGTGCCAGCAGTGGTAGTGGGGTCTACAATGAGCAGTTCTTC
CDR3 protein: CASSGSGVYNEQFF

J gene: TRBJ1-4
V gene: TRBV7-9
D gene: .
clone size: few
CDR3 DNA: TGTGCCAGCAGCCAACAGGTGTATGATGAAAAACTGTTTTTT
CDR3 protein: CASSQQVYDEKLFF

J gene: TRBJ2-1
V gene: TRBV5-1
D gene: TRBD2
clone size: .
CDR3 DNA: TGCGCCAGCGAAAGCGGGACCGACTACAATGAGCAGTTCTTC
CDR3 protein: CASESGTDYNEQFF

J gene: TRBJ2-3
V gene: TRBV27
D gene: TRBD2
clone size: few
CDR3 DNA: TGTGCCAGCAGTACTTCCGGACTAGCGGCAGGGCCGTGGGATACGCAGTATTTT
CDR3 protein: CASSTSGLAAGPWDTQYF

J gene: TRBJ2-2
V gene: TRBV9
D gene: .
clone size: many
CDR3 DNA: TGTGCCAGCAGCCTAAACCCCCATTTCGACACCGGGGAGCTGTTTTTT
CDR3 protein: CASSLNPHFDTGELFF

J gene: TRBJ2-7
V gene: TRBV20-1
D gene: .
clone size: many
CDR3 DNA: TGCAGTGCATCTAATCAGGACGCTGGCTCCTACGAGCAGTACTTC
CDR3 protein: CSASNQDAGSYEQYF

J gene: TRBJ2-1
V gene: TRBV27
D gene: .
clone size: .
CDR3 DNA: TGTGCCAGCAGCCCGGTAAATTTGTTAGGTGTGAAGGCCGTCGGGGAGCAGTTCTTC
CDR3 protein: CASSPVNLLGVKAVGEQFF

J gene: TRBJ2-3
V gene: TRBV5-1
D gene: .
clone size: many
CDR3 DNA: TGCGCCAGCAGCTTGGGGGGCGTGAGCACAGATACGCAGTATTTT
CDR3 protein: CASSLGGVSTDTQYF

J gene: TRBJ2-2
V gene: TRBV5-1
D gene: .
clone size: .
CDR3 DNA: TGCGCCAGCAGCCAAACCATAGGTGAGGAGCTGTTTTTT
CDR3 protein: CASSQTIGEELFF

J gene: TRBJ1-2
V gene: TRBV20-1
D gene: .
clone size: few
CDR3 DNA: TGCAGTGCCCCTGGGGGCACCAACTATGGCTACACCTTC
CDR3 protein: CSAPGGTNYGYTF

J gene: TRBJ2-3
V gene: TRBV18
D gene: .
clone size: .
CDR3 DNA: TGTGCCAGCTCACCGCAGACCGGGGTTGCGCAGTATTTT
CDR3 protein: CASSPQTGVAQYF

J gene: TRBJ1-3
V gene: TRBV20-1
D gene: .
clone size: .
CDR3 DNA: TGCAGTGCTAGAGGAGGGGACGGAAACACCATATATTTT
CDR3 protein: CSARGGDGNTIYF

J gene: TRBJ2-1
V gene: TRBV12-5
D gene: .
clone size: many
CDR3 DNA: TGTGCTAGTGGTTTGGGGGTCGAGCAGTTCTTC
CDR3 protein: CASGLGVEQFF

J gene: TRBJ2-7
V gene: TRBV29-1
D gene: .
clone size: .
CDR3 DNA: TGCAGCGTTCTCCAGGGATCCGCGTACGAGCAGTACTTC
CDR3 protein: CSVLQGSAYEQYF

J gene: TRBJ2-5
V gene: TRBV7-9
D gene: .
clone size: few
CDR3 DNA: TGTGCCAGCAGCTTACTAAATCAGGGGTCTGGAGAGACCCAGTACTTC
CDR3 protein: CASSLLNQGSGETQYF

J gene: TRBJ1-1
V gene: TRBV19
D gene: TRBD1
clone size: .
CDR3 DNA: TGTGCCAGTAGTATTCAGGGGGGAACTGAAGCTTTCTTT
CDR3 protein: CASSIQGGTEAFF

J gene: TRBJ2-2
V gene: TRBV12-3/TRBV12-4
D gene: .
clone size: .
CDR3 DNA: TGTGCCAGCAGACTTTCGGGGGACAGTTCCGGGGAGCTGTTTTTT
CDR3 protein: CASRLSGDSSGELFF

J gene: TRBJ2-5
V gene: TRBV5-5
D gene: TRBD2
clone size: few
CDR3 DNA: TGTGCCAGCAGCTTTCATTTCGGGAGGGCCCAACAAGAGACCCAGTACTTC
CDR3 protein: CASSFHFGRAQQETQYF

J gene: TRBJ2-5
V gene: TRBV5-1
D gene: TRBD2
clone size: many
CDR3 DNA: TGCGCCAGCAGCGCCCCCCCTTTAGCGGGAGCAGAGACCCAGTACTTC
CDR3 protein: CASSAPPLAGAETQYF

J gene: TRBJ2-7
V gene: TRBV5-1
D gene: TRBD1
clone size: .
CDR3 DNA: TGCGCCAGCAGCCTCCGGACAGGGAGGAGTTTGCACGAGCAGTACTTC
CDR3 protein: CASSLRTGRSLHEQYF

J gene: TRBJ2-7
V gene: TRBV27
D gene: .
clone size: .
CDR3 DNA: TGTGCCAGCGGGACGCGCGGTTACGAGCAGTACTTC
CDR3 protein: CASGTRGYEQYF

J gene: TRBJ2-1
V gene: TRBV24-1
D gene: .
clone size: many
CDR3 DNA: TGTGCCACCAGTGATCCTTTAGCGCCTGAGCAGTTCTTC
CDR3 protein: CATSDPLAPEQFF

J gene: TRBJ2-1
V gene: TRBV27
D gene: .
clone size: few
CDR3 DNA: TGTGCCAGCAGTTCAAACCCCGGGGCGGCCCCCGGGATAGGGCAGTTCTTC
CDR3 protein: CASSSNPGAAPGIGQFF

J gene: TRBJ2-1
V gene: TRBV7-8
D gene: .
clone size: many
CDR3 DNA: TGTGCCAGCAGCTTATGGGCGGGACCCCCAGGGAATGAGCAGTTCTTC
CDR3 protein: CASSLWAGPPGNEQFF

J gene: TRBJ2-3
V gene: TRBV20-1
D gene: .
clone size: many
CDR3 DNA: TGCAGTGCTAGAGATAGAGGGGATACGCAGTATTTT
CDR3 protein: CSARDRGDTQYF

J gene: TRBJ2-1
V gene: TRBV6-1
D gene: .
clone size: .
CDR3 DNA: TGTGCCAGCAATGGGGAGGATGAGCAGTTCTTC
CDR3 protein: CASNGEDEQFF

J gene: TRBJ1-1
V gene: TRBV7-9
D gene: .
clone size: many
CDR3 DNA: TGTGCCAGCAGCTCAAAGAGGAGGATGAACACTGAAGCTTTCTTT
CDR3 protein: CASSSKRRMNTEAFF

J gene: TRBJ2-1
V gene: TRBV6-5
D gene: .
clone size: few
CDR3 DNA: TGTGCCAGCAATTCGCCGGGACGGACCTACAATGAGCAGTTCTTC
CDR3 protein: CASNSPGRTYNEQFF

J gene: TRBJ2-3
V gene: TRBV7-2
D gene: TRBD2
clone size: .
CDR3 DNA: TGTGCCAGCAGCGTAGGCCTAGCGGGCCCGACAGATACGCAGTATTTT
CDR3 protein: CASSVGLAGPTDTQYF

J gene: TRBJ1-2
V gene: TRBV3-1
D gene: .
clone size: few
CDR3 DNA: TGTGCCAGCAGCCGTCAAGGCTATGGCTACACCTTC
CDR3 protein: CASSRQGYGYTF

J gene: TRBJ2-1
V gene: TRBV18
D gene: .
clone size: .
CDR3 DNA: TGTGCCAGCTCAAGAAAGGGGTCCCCACATGAGCAGTTCTTC
CDR3 protein: CASSRKGSPHEQFF

J gene: TRBJ2-1
V gene: TRBV29-1
D gene: .
clone size: many
CDR3 DNA: TGCAGCGTTGAAGATCGCCGAACGGGACTGGGCGTCAATGAGCAGTTCTTC
CDR3 protein: CSVEDRRTGLGVNEQFF

J gene: TRBJ2-3
V gene: TRBV6-5
D gene: .
clone size: .
CDR3 DNA: TGTGCCAGCAGTTACCCCGGGAGTAGAGATACGCAGTATTTT
CDR3 protein: CASSYPGSRDTQYF

J gene: TRBJ2-7
V gene: TRBV10-3
D gene: TRBD2
clone size: many
CDR3 DNA: TGTGCCACCGCGGGACTAGCGGGAATGTACGAGCAGTACTTC
CDR3 protein: CATAGLAGMYEQYF

J gene: TRBJ2-5
V gene: TRBV23-1
D gene: TRBD1
clone size: .
CDR3 DNA: TGCGCCAGCAGCCCTTCTCCCGGGACAGGGAGGGAGACCCAGTACTTC
CDR3 protein: CASSPSPGTGRETQYF

J gene: TRBJ2-1
V gene: TRBV4-1
D gene: TRBD2
clone size: .
CDR3 DNA: TGCGCCAGCAGCCAAGTTGGTACTAGCGGAAACAATGAGCAGTTCTTC
CDR3 protein: CASSQVGTSGNNEQFF

J gene: TRBJ2-1
V gene: TRBV3-1
D gene: .
clone size: many
CDR3 DNA: TGTGCCAGCAGCCAAAGGCTGGGGCATGGTGAGCAGTTCTTC
CDR3 protein: CASSQRLGHGEQFF

J gene: TRBJ2-7
V gene: TRBV29-1
D gene: TRBD1
clone size: few
CDR3 DNA: TGCAGCGTTGGGGGACAGGCCTACGAGCAGTACTTC
CDR3 protein: CSVGGQAYEQYF

J gene: TRBJ2-1
V gene: TRBV3-1
D gene: TRBD2
clone size: many
CDR3 DNA: TGTGCCAGCAGCCCAGGCCTGGCGGGAGGGGGCAATGAGCAGTTCTTC
CDR3 protein: CASSPGLAGGGNEQFF

J gene: TRBJ1-1
V gene: TRBV29-1
D gene: TRBD1
clone size: .
CDR3 DNA: TGCAGCGTCTTACCGGGACAGGGGAGAGCTGAAGCTTTCTTT
CDR3 protein: CSVLPGQGRAEAFF

J gene: TRBJ1-5
V gene: TRBV18
D gene: .
clone size: .
CDR3 DNA: TGTGCCAGCTCACTCGAGACGGTTAGCAATCAGCCCCAGCATTTT
CDR3 protein: CASSLETVSNQPQHF

J gene: TRBJ2-6
V gene: TRBV9
D gene: TRBD1
clone size: few
CDR3 DNA: TGTGCCAGCAGCGTAGACACAGGGGTCTCTGGGGCCAACGTCCTGACTTTC
CDR3 protein: CASSVDTGVSGANVLTF

J gene: TRBJ2-4
V gene: TRBV29-1
D gene: .
clone size: .
CDR3 DNA: TGCAGCGCCACGAGGGCTGCAGCCAAAAACATTCAGTACTTC
CDR3 protein: CSATRAAAKNIQYF

J gene: TRBJ1-5
V gene: TRBV20-1
D gene: .
clone size: few
CDR3 DNA: TGCAGTGCAACGACAGGTCTGGAGCCCCAGCATTTT
CDR3 protein: CSATTGLEPQHF

J gene: TRBJ2-3
V gene: TRBV7-9
D gene: .
clone size: .
CDR3 DNA: TGTGCCACCCTCCGGGGAACTAGCACAGATACGCAGTATTTT
CDR3 protein: CATLRGTSTDTQYF

J gene: TRBJ1-2
V gene: TRBV6-5
D gene: .
clone size: .
CDR3 DNA: TGTGCCAGCACTTTCTATGCCCGCTCTCCGGATGGCTACACCTTC
CDR3 protein: CASTFYARSPDGYTF

J gene: TRBJ2-2
V gene: TRBV5-1
D gene: .
clone size: many
CDR3 DNA: TGCGCCAGCAGCTTGGCGGCCATCCGGGGGGAGCTGTTTTTT
CDR3 protein: CASSLAAIRGELFF

J gene: TRBJ2-3
V gene: TRBV20-1
D gene: TRBD1
clone size: .
CDR3 DNA: TGCAGTGTCAACGGCTTAGGGGACAGGGGAGATACGCAGTATTTT
CDR3 protein: CSVNGLGDRGDTQYF

J gene: TRBJ1-4
V gene: TRBV29-1
D gene: .
clone size: many
CDR3 DNA: TGCAGCGTTGAAGAGGCAGGGCAAGGGGAAAAACTGTTTTTT
CDR3 protein: CSVEEAGQGEKLFF

J gene: TRBJ2-3
V gene: TRBV6-5
D gene: TRBD2
clone size: few
CDR3 DNA: TGTGCCACGGGATTAGCGGGAGAGACAGATACGCAGTATTTT
CDR3 protein: CATGLAGETDTQYF

J gene: TRBJ1-5
V gene: TRBV20-1
D gene: .
clone size: .
CDR3 DNA: TGCAGTGCTAGAGTGTCAGCGGCCAGGCCCCAGCATTTT
CDR3 protein: CSARVSAARPQHF

J gene: TRBJ2-1
V gene: TRBV5-1
D gene: .
clone size: .
CDR3 DNA: TGCGCCAGTTTTAGCGGTAGCTCCTACAATGAGCAGTTCTTC
CDR3 protein: CASFSGSSYNEQFF

J gene: TRBJ2-6
V gene: TRBV29-1
D gene: .
clone size: few
CDR3 DNA: TGCAGCGTTCTTTTCTCTGGGGCCAACGTCCTGACTTTC
CDR3 protein: CSVLFSGANVLTF

J gene: TRBJ2-3
V gene: TRBV3-1
D gene: TRBD2
clone size: few
CDR3 DNA: TGTGCCAGCAGCCCGTCTATAGCGGGAGGCACAGATACGCAGTATTTT
CDR3 protein: CASSPSIAGGTDTQYF

J gene: TRBJ2-1
V gene: TRBV27
D gene: .
clone size: .
CDR3 DNA: TGTGCCAGCAGTTTTTGGCAGGGACTCGCCAGAGAGCAGTTCTTC
CDR3 protein: CASSFWQGLAREQFF